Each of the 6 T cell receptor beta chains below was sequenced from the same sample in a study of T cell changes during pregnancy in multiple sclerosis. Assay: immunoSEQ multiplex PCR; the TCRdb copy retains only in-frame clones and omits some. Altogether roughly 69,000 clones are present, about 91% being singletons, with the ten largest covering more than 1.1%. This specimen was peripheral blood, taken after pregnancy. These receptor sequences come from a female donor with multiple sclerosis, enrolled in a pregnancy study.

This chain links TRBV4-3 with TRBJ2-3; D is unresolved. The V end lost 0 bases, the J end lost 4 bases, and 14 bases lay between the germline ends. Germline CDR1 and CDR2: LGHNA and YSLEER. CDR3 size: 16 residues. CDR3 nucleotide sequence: TGCGCCAGCAGCCAAGATTGGCTAGGTTCTGCAGATACGCAGTATTTT. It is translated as CASSQDWLGSADTQYF.

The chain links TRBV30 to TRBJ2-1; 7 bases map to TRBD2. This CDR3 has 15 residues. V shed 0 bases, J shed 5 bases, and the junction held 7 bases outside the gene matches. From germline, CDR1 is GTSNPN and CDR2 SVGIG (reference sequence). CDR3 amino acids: CAWSVRLAENNEQFF. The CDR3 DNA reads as TGTGCCTGGAGTGTAAGGCTAGCGGAAAACAATGAGCAGTTCTTC.

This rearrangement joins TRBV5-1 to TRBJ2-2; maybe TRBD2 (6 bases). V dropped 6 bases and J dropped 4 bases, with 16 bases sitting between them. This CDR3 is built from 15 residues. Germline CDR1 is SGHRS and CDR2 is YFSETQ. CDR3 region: CASKNQAGVTGELFF. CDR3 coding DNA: TGCGCCAGCAAAAATCAAGCGGGCGTCACCGGGGAGCTGTTTTTT.

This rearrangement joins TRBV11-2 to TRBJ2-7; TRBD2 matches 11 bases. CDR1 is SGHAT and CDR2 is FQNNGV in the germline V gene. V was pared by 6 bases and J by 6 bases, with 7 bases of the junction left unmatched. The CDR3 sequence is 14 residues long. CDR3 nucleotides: TGTGCCAGCAGGGGCCTAGCGGGAGGTTTCGAGCAGTACTTC. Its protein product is CASRGLAGGFEQYF.

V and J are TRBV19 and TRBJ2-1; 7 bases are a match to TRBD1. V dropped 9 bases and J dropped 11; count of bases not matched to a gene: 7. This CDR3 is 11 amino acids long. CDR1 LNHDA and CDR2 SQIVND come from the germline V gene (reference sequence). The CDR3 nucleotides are TGTGCCAGCAATGGGGACAGCCAGCAGTTCTTC. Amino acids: CASNGDSQQFF.

For the CDR3, the DNA is TGTGCCAGCACGACAGGATTTTCCGAGCAGTACTTC. It encodes CASTTGFSEQYF. The chain carries TRBV7-9 and TRBJ2-7; D might be TRBD1 (6 bases). The CDR3 runs to 12 residues. The V end lost 7 bases, the J end lost 6 bases, and 13 bases lay between the germline ends. CDR1 SEHNR and CDR2 FQNEAQ come from the germline V gene (reference sequence).